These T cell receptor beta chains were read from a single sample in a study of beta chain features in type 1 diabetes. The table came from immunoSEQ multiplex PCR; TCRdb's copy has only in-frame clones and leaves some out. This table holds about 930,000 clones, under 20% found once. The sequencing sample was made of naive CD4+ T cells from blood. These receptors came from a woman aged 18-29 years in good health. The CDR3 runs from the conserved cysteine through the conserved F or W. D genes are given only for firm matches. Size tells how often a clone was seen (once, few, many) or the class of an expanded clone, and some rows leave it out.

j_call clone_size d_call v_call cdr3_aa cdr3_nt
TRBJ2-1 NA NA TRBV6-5 CASSNDRVRQFF TGTGCCAGCAGTAACGACAGAGTAAGGCAGTTCTTC
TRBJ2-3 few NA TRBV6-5 CASRFSLGTDTQYF TGTGCCAGCAGATTTAGCTTGGGCACAGATACGCAGTATTTT
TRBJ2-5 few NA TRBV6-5 CASRLEVQYF TGTGCCAGCCGATTAGAGGTCCAGTACTTC
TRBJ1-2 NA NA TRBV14 CASSQDGRGGYGYTF TGTGCCAGCAGCCAAGATGGCAGAGGAGGCTATGGCTACACCTTC
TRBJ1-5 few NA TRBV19 CASSMRAAGSNQPQHF TGTGCCAGTAGTATGAGGGCGGCGGGTAGCAATCAGCCCCAGCATTTT
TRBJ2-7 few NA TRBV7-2 CASSPGASNYEQYF TGTGCCAGCAGCCCAGGGGCCTCCAACTACGAGCAGTACTTC
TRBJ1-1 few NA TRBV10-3 CAISESRREAFF TGTGCCATCAGTGAGTCACGGAGGGAAGCTTTCTTT
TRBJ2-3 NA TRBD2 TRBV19 CASSLSPGTSLTDTQYF TGTGCCAGTAGTCTGTCGCCGGGGACTAGCCTCACAGATACGCAGTATTTT
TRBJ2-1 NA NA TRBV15 CATSPLTSRNSGEQFF TGTGCCACCAGCCCGCTCACTAGCCGCAACTCCGGTGAGCAGTTCTTC
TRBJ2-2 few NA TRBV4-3 CASSQVIFWTGELFF TGCGCCAGCAGCCAAGTTATTTTTTGGACCGGGGAGCTGTTTTTT
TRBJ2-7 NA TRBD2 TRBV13 CASSSLAGGESPLRGQYF TGTGCCAGCAGCTCTTTAGCGGGAGGCGAGTCGCCGCTACGAGGCCAGTACTTC
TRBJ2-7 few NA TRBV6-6 CASSPSGHYEQYF TGTGCCAGCAGCCCCAGTGGCCACTACGAGCAGTACTTC
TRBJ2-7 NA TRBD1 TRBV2 CASSPGQVTYEQYF TGTGCCAGCAGTCCGGGACAGGTGACCTACGAGCAGTACTTC
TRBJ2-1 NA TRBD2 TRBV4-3 CASSQRVSTGTSGRASYEQFF TGCGCCAGCAGCCAAAGAGTGTCCACCGGGACTAGCGGGAGGGCGAGCTATGAGCAGTTCTTC
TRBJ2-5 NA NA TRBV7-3 CASSLTRGRVETQYF TGTGCCAGCAGCTTAACCCGGGGACGTGTGGAGACCCAGTACTTC
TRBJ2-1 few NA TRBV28 CASSFDNNEQFF TGTGCCAGCAGTTTTGACAACAATGAGCAGTTCTTC
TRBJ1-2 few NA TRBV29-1 CSVQGTRAYGYTF TGCAGCGTTCAAGGGACCAGGGCCTATGGCTACACCTTC
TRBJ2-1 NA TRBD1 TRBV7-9 CASSSRGLNEQFF TGTGCCAGCAGCTCCAGGGGGCTCAATGAGCAGTTCTTC
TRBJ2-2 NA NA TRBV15 CATSRRGPGELFF TGTGCCACCAGCAGGAGGGGTCCCGGGGAGCTGTTTTTT
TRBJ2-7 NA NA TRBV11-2 CASSFAGPEYF TGTGCCAGCAGCTTTGCGGGACCCGAGTACTTC
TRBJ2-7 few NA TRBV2 CASRRDGGSYEQYF TGTGCCAGCCGACGGGACGGAGGCTCCTACGAGCAGTACTTC
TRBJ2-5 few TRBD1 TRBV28 CASRMGQVQETQYF TGTGCCAGCAGAATGGGACAGGTACAAGAGACCCAGTACTTC
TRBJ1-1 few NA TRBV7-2 CASSGENRVVGAFF TGTGCCAGCAGCGGCGAAAACAGGGTAGTGGGGGCTTTCTTT
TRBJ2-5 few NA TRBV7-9 CASSPGQTGQETQYF TGTGCCAGCAGCCCGGGACAAACCGGTCAAGAGACCCAGTACTTC
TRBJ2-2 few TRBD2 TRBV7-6 CASSPREPTGELFF TGTGCCAGCAGCCCGCGGGAGCCCACCGGGGAGCTGTTTTTT
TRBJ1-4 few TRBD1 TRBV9 CASSPSDRGLFSANEKLFF TGTGCCAGCAGCCCTTCGGACAGGGGGCTATTTTCGGCTAATGAAAAACTGTTTTTT
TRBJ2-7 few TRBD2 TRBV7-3 CASSPGGGRFYEQYF TGTGCCAGCAGCCCCGGGGGGGGCCGCTTCTACGAGCAGTACTTC
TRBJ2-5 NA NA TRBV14 CASSQDLGFETQYF TGTGCCAGCAGCCAAGATCTGGGGTTCGAGACCCAGTACTTC
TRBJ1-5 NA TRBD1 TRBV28 CASGPGQGSQPQHF TGTGCCAGCGGCCCGGGACAGGGCAGTCAGCCCCAGCATTTT
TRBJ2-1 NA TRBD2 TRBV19 CASSRLAGFGEQFF TGTGCCAGTAGTCGACTAGCGGGATTCGGTGAGCAGTTCTTC
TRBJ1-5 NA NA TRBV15 CATSSPDRYSNQPQHF TGTGCCACCAGCAGCCCCGACAGGTATAGCAATCAGCCCCAGCATTTT
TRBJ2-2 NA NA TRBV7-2 CASGKNGELFF TGTGCCAGCGGAAAAAACGGGGAGCTGTTTTTT
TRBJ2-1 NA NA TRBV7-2 CASSSQGDEQFF TGTGCCAGCAGCTCACAGGGCGATGAGCAGTTCTTC
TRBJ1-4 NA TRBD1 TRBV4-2 CASSQRGQGNNEKLFF TGTGCCAGCAGCCAACGCGGACAGGGGAATAATGAAAAACTGTTTTTT
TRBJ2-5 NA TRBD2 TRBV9 CASSVEWISGRAQETQYF TGTGCCAGCAGCGTAGAATGGATTAGCGGGAGGGCTCAAGAGACCCAGTACTTC
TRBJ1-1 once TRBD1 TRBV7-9 CASSPQGTVKAFF TGTGCCAGCAGCCCACAGGGGACGGTTAAAGCTTTCTTT
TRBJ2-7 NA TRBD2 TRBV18 CASSPGLGVYEQYF TGTGCCAGCTCCCCGGGACTAGGGGTATACGAGCAGTACTTC
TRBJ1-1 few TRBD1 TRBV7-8 CASSLVPGTGTLNTEAFF TGTGCCAGCAGCTTAGTCCCCGGGACAGGGACCCTAAACACTGAAGCTTTCTTT
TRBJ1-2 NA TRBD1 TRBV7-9 CASSLPGQGGGGYTF TGTGCCAGCAGCTTACCTGGACAGGGAGGTGGTGGCTACACCTTC
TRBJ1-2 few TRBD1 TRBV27 CASSSSQGGGYTF TGTGCCAGCAGTTCCTCCCAGGGGGGTGGCTACACCTTC
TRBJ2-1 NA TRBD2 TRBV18 CASSPRASGDNEQFF TGTGCCAGCTCACCCCGGGCTAGCGGGGACAATGAGCAGTTCTTC
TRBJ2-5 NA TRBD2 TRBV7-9 CASSLREVQETQYF TGTGCCAGCAGCTTACGGGAGGTTCAAGAGACCCAGTACTTC
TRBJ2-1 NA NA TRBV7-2 CASSLRYRSNEQFF TGTGCCAGCAGTCTTAGGTATAGAAGCAATGAGCAGTTCTTC
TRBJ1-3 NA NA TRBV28 CASSDRVWGNTIYF TGTGCCAGCAGTGACAGAGTCTGGGGAAACACCATATATTTT
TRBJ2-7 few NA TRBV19 CASSIRDRPHEQYF TGTGCCAGTAGTATTCGTGACAGGCCCCACGAGCAGTACTTC
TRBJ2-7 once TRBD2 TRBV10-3 CASTPSGGRYEQYF TGTGCCTCTACCCCGTCGGGAGGCCGCTACGAGCAGTACTTC
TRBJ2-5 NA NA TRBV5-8 CASSRRDGETQYF TGTGCCAGCAGCAGAAGGGACGGAGAGACCCAGTACTTC
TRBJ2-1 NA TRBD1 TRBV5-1 CASSLVGQGYNEQFF TGCGCCAGCAGCTTGGTGGGACAGGGGTACAATGAGCAGTTCTTC
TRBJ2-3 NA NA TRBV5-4 CASSPGAGRGDTDTQYF TGTGCCAGCAGCCCCGGGGCGGGGCGCGGGGACACAGATACGCAGTATTTT
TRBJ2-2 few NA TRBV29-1 CSSRINTGELFF TGCAGCTCCAGGATAAACACCGGGGAGCTGTTTTTT
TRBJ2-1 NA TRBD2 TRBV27 CASSAPGTRGRNEQFF TGTGCCAGCAGTGCCCCCGGGACTAGGGGGAGAAATGAGCAGTTCTTC
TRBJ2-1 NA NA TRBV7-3 CASSLDSQRHNEQFF TGTGCCAGCAGCTTGGACAGTCAAAGGCACAATGAGCAGTTCTTC
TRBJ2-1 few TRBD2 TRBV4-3 CASSQEASGRDNSYNEQFF TGCGCCAGCAGCCAAGAGGCCAGCGGGAGGGACAACTCCTACAATGAGCAGTTCTTC